This TCR beta chain appears in the sequencing data of a study of blood T cell repertoires in COVID-19. Study-wide context: Samples taken during acute and convalescent COVID-19 were collected in the United States, Italy and Spain. PBMCs, B-cell-depleted T cells, or T cells were the source of the cDNA or gDNA that made up the material.

V gave up 8 bases and J gave up 0 bases, with 5 bases separating them. Per germline, CDR1 SNHLY and CDR2 FYNNEI. The CDR3 loop spans 12 amino acids. Original methodology: Amplification from reference gene primers served as the basis for estimated nucleated cell counts. TCRdb's table, derived via immunoSEQ multiplex PCR, lists solely in-frame clones and lacks some. V and J calls and clone size are given by that table; D and trimming were obtained from the DNA. The sample has roughly 220,000 clones; around four fifths are singletons. The sequence came from a woman aged 55-69 years who had recovered from COVID-19. The chain carries TRBV2 and TRBJ2-1; D is uncertain. The sequencing sample was made of peripheral blood. This chain's CDR3 is CASRSSYNEQFF. CDR3 DNA sequence: TGTGCCAGCCGGTCCTCCTACAATGAGCAGTTCTTC.